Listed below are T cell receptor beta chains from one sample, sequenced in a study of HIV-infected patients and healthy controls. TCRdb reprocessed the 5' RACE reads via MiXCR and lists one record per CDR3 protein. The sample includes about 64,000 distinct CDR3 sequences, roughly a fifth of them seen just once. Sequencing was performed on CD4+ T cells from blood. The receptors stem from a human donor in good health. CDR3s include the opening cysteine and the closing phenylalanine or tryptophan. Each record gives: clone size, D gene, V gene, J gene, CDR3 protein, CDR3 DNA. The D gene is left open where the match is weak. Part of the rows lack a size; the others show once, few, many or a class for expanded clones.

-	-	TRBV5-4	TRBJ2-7	CASSLAAGSSYEQYF	TGTGCCAGCAGCTTGGCCGCGGGTAGCTCCTACGAGCAGTACTTC
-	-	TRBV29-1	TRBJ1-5	CSVAGEGNQPQHF	TGCAGCGTTGCAGGGGAAGGCAATCAGCCCCAGCATTTT
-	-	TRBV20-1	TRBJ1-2	CSAIIEAGYTF	TGCAGTGCTATCATAGAGGCAGGCTACACCTTC
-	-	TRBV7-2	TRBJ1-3	CASSRRPSGNTIYF	TGTGCCAGCAGCAGGCGCCCCTCTGGAAACACCATATATTTT
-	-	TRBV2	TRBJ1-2	CARRRSEGGYTF	TGTGCCAGGCGTCGGTCTGAAGGAGGCTACACCTTC
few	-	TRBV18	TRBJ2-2	CASSPQRELFF	TGTGCCAGCTCACCACAGAGGGAGCTGTTTTTT
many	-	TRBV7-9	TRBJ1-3	CASSSLLITSGNTIYF	TGTGCCAGCAGCTCACTCCTAATTACCTCTGGAAACACCATATATTTT
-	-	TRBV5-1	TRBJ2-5	CASGPTAAAETQYF	TGCGCCAGCGGCCCGACAGCGGCGGCAGAGACCCAGTACTTC
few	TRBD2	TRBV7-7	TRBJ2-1	CASTPPGAGVDPNEQFF	TGTGCTAGCACCCCCCCCGGGGCGGGGGTCGATCCCAATGAGCAGTTCTTC
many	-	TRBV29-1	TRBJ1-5	CSVGSGSWGPQHF	TGCAGCGTGGGGTCTGGAAGCTGGGGGCCCCAGCATTTT
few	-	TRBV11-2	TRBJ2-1	CASSLGGGTNEQFF	TGTGCCAGCAGCTTAGGAGGGGGGACCAATGAGCAGTTCTTC
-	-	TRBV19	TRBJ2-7	CASRRSTSAYEQYF	TGTGCCAGTAGGCGTTCGACTAGTGCCTACGAGCAGTACTTC
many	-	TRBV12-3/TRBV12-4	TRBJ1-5	CASSFRGEGRGNQPQHF	TGTGCCAGCAGTTTCAGGGGCGAGGGTAGGGGCAATCAGCCCCAGCATTTT
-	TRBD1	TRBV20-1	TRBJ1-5	CSASKGAAMLSNQPQHF	TGCAGTGCTAGTAAGGGGGCAGCAATGCTTAGCAATCAGCCCCAGCATTTT
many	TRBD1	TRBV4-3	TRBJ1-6	CASSQEGPGQGWNSPLHF	TGCGCCAGCAGCCAAGAGGGCCCGGGACAGGGCTGGAATTCACCCCTCCACTTT